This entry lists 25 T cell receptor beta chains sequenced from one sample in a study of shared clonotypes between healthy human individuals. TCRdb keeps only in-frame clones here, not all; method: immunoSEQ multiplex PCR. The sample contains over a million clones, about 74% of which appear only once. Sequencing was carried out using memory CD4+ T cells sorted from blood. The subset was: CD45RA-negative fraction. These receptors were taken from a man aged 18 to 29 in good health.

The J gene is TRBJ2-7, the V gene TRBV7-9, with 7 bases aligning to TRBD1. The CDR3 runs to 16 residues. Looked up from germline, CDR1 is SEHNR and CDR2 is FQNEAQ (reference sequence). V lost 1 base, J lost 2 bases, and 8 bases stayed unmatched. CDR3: CASSLGDSAYPYEQYF. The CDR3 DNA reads TGTGCCAGCAGCTTAGGGGACAGCGCTTACCCCTACGAGCAGTACTTC.

CDR3 DNA sequence: TGTGCCAGTAGTACCCTAGACGACAGGGCCAGACGACCCCTCCACTTT. Encoded protein: CASSTLDDRARRPLHF. The V call is TRBV19, the J call TRBJ1-6; 7 positions match TRBD1. The CDR3 runs 16 residues. The germline V gene has CDR1 LNHDA and CDR2 SQIVND (reference sequence). With V trimmed by 4 bases and J by 12 bases, 15 bases remained unmatched. The full variable domain, rest sourced from reference TRBV19 and TRBJ1-6, is DGGITQSPKYLFRKEGQNVTLSCEQNLNHDAMYWYRQDPGQGLRLIYYSQIVNDFQKGDIAEGYSVSREKKESFPLTVTSAQKNPTAFYLCASSTLDDRARRPLHFGNGTRLTVT.

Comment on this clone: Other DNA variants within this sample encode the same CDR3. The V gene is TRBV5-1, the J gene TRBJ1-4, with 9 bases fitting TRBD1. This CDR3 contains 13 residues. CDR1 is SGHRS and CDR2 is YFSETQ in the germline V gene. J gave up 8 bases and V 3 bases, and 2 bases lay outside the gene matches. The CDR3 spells CASSSGTGEKLFF. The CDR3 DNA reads TGCGCCAGCAGCTCGGGGACAGGGGAAAAACTGTTTTTT.

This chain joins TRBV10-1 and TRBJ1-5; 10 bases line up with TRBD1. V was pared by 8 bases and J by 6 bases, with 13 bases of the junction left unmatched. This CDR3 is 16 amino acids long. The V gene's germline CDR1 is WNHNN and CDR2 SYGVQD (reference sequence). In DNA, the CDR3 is TGCGCCAGCCTATCGTCAGACCGGGACAGGGGTCAGCCCCAGCATTTT. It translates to CASLSSDRDRGQPQHF.

This CDR3 is CASSQDLFGTQYF. The CDR3 nucleotides are TGTGCCAGCAGCCAAGATCTTTTCGGGACCCAGTACTTC. V gene TRBV14 combines with J gene TRBJ2-5; D ambiguous. Germline CDR1 and CDR2: SGHDN and FVKESK. V gave up 0 bases and J gave up 7 bases, with 9 bases separating them. CDR3 length: 13 amino acids.

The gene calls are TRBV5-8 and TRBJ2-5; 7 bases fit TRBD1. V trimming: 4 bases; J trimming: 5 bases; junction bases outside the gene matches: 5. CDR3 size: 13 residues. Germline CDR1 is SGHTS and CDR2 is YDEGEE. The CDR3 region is CASSQTGFETQYF. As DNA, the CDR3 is TGTGCCAGCAGCCAGACAGGGTTTGAGACCCAGTACTTC.

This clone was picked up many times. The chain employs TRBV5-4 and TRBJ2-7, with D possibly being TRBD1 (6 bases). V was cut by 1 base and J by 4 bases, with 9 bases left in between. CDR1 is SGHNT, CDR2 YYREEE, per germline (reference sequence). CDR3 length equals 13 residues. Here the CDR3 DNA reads TGTGCCAGCAGCTTGCAGGGGCCATACGAGCAGTACTTC. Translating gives CASSLQGPYEQYF.

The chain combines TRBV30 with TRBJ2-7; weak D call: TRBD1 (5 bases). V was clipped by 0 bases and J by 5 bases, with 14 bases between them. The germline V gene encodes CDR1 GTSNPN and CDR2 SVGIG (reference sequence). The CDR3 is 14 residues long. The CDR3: CAWSVGSGWHEQYF. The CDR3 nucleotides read TGTGCCTGGAGTGTGGGGTCAGGGTGGCACGAGCAGTACTTC.

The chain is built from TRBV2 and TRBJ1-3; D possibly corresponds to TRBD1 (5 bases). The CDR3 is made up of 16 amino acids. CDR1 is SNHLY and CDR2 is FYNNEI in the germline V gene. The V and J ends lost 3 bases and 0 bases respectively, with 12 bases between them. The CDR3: CASSDEGWVSGNTIYF. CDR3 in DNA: TGTGCCAGCAGTGATGAGGGGTGGGTCTCTGGAAACACCATATATTTT. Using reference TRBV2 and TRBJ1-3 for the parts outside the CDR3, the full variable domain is EPEVTQTPSHQVTQMGQEVILRCVPISNHLYFYWYRQILGQKVEFLVSFYNNEISEKSEIFDDQFSVERPDGSNFTLKIRSTKLEDSAMYFCASSDEGWVSGNTIYFGEGSWLTVV.

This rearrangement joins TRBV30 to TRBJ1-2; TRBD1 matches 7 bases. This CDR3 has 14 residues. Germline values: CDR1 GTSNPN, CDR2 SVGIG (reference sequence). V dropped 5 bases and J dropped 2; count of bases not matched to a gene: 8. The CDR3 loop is CAWSGDSLNYGYTF. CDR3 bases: TGTGCCTGGTCAGGGGACAGCTTAAACTATGGCTACACCTTC. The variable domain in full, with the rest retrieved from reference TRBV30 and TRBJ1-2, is SQTIHQWPATLVQPVGSPLSLECTVEGTSNPNLYWYRQAAGRGLQLLFYSVGIGQISSEVPQNLSASRPQDRQFILSSKKLLLSDSGFYLCAWSGDSLNYGYTFGSGTRLTVV.

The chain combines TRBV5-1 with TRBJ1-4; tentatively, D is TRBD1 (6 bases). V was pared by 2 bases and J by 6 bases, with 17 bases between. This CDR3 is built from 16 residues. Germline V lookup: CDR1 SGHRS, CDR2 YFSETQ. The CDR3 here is CASSLRGPRGDEKLFF. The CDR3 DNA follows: TGCGCCAGCAGCTTACGCGGGCCCAGGGGCGATGAAAAACTGTTTTTT.

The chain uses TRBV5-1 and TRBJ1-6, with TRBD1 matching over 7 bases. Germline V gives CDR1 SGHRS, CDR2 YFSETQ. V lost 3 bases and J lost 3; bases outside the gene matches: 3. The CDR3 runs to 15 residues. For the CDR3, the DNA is TGCGCCAGCAGCTCAGGACAGGACTATAATTCACCCCTCCACTTT. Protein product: CASSSGQDYNSPLHF.

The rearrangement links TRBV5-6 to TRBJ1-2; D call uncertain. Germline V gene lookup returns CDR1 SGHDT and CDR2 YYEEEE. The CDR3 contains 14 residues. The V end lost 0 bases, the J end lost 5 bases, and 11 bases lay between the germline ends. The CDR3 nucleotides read TGTGCCAGCAGCTTGGCCGGGGTGACATATGGCTACACCTTC. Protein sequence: CASSLAGVTYGYTF.

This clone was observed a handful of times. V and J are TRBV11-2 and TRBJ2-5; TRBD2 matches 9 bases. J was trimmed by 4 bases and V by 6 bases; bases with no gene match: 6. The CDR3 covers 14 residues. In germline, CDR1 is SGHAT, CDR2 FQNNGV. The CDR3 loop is CASSRKTSGETQYF. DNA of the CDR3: TGTGCCAGCAGTCGTAAGACTAGCGGAGAGACCCAGTACTTC.

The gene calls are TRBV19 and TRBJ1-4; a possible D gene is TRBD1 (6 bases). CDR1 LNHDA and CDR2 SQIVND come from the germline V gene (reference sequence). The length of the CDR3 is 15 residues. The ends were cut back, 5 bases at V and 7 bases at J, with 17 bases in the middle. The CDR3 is CASSPGVGASEKLFF. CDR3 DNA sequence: TGTGCCAGTAGTCCCGGTGTGGGGGCGTCTGAAAAACTGTTTTTT.

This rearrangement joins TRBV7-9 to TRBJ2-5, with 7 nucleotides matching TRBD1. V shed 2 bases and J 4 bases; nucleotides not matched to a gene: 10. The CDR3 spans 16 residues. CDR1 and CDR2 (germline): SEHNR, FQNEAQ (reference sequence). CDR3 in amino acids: CASSLLQGFIVETQYF. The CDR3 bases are TGTGCCAGCAGCTTATTACAGGGGTTTATAGTAGAGACCCAGTACTTC.

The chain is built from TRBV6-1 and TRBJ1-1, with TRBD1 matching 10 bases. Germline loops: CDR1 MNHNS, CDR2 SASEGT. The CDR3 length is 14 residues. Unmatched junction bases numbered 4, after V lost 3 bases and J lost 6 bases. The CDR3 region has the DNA TGTGCCAGCAGTGAGGGACAGGGGACTGCTGAAGCTTTCTTT. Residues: CASSEGQGTAEAFF.

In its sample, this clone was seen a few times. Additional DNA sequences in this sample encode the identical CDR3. In nucleotides, the CDR3 is TGTGCCAGCAGCACGGGACTAAACACAGATACGCAGTATTTT. Its protein is CASSTGLNTDTQYF. The gene calls are TRBV6-4 and TRBJ2-3, with 7 bases aligning to TRBD2. The J segment lost 2 bases and the V segment lost 6 bases, leaving 5 bases of the junction unmatched. This CDR3 has 14 amino acids. Germline loops: CDR1 MRHNA, CDR2 SNTAGT.

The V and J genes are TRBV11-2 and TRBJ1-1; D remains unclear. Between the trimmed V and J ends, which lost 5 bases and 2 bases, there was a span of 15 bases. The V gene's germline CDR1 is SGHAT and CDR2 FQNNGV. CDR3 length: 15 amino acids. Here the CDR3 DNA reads TGTGCCAGCAGCCCTCGGGGAGGGTTCAACACTGAAGCTTTCTTT. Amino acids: CASSPRGGFNTEAFF.

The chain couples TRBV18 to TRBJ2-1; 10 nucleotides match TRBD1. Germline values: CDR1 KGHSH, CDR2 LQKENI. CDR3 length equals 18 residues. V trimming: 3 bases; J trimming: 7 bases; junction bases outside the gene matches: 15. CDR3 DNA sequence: TGTGCCAGCTCACCGGTCCCGGGACAGGGGAGGGGAGTTAATGAGCAGTTCTTC. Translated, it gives CASSPVPGQGRGVNEQFF.

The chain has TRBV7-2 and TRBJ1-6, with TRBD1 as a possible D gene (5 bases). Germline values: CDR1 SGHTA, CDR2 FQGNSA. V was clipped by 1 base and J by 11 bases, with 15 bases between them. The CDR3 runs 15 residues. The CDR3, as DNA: TGTGCCAGCAGCTTAGGTCTAGGGGCTAGGGCACCCCTCCACTTT. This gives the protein CASSLGLGARAPLHF.

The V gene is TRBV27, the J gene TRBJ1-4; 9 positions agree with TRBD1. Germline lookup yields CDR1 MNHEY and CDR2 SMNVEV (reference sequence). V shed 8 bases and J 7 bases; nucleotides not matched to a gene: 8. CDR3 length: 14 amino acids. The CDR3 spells CASGSGTGSEKLFF. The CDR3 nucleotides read TGTGCCAGCGGGTCCGGGACAGGGAGTGAAAAACTGTTTTTT.

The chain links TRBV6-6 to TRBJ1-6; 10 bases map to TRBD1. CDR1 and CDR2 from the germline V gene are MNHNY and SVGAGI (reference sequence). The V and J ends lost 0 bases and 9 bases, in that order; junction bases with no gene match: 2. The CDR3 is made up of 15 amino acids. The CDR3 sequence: CASSYSGTGVSPLHF. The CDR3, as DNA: TGTGCCAGCAGTTACTCGGGGACAGGGGTTTCACCCCTCCACTTT.

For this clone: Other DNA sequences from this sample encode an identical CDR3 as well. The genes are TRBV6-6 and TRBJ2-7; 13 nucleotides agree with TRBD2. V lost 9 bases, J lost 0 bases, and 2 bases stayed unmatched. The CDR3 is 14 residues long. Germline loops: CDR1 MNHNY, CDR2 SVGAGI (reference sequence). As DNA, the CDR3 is TGTGCCAGTCGGACTAGCGGGAGCTCCTACGAGCAGTACTTC. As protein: CASRTSGSSYEQYF.

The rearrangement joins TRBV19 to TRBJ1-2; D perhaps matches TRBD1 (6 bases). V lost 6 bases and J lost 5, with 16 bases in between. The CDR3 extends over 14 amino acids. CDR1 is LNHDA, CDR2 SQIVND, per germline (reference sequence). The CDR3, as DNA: TGTGCCAGTAGGGAGACAGGAAGAGCTTATGGCTACACCTTC. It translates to CASRETGRAYGYTF.